This TCR beta chain was captured by sequencing in a study of blood T cell repertoires in COVID-19. The authors' processing: Reference gene primer amplification gave estimated nucleated cell counts. This table comes from immunoSEQ multiplex PCR, and its TCRdb copy is limited to in-frame clones, with some not included. The V and J calls and clone size are taken from that table; D and trimming were inferred from the DNA. Among about 67,000 clones listed, 79% were seen once. Germline lookup yields CDR1 SGDLS and CDR2 YYNGEE. The CDR3 runs to 18 residues. Trimming pared 4 bases from V and 4 bases from J, leaving 21 bases between.

The J gene is TRBJ2-6, the V gene TRBV9; the D gene is possibly TRBD1 (6 bases). The sample consisted of peripheral blood. This TCR derives from a woman aged 55-70 years with acute or convalescent COVID-19. Here the CDR3 reads CASSPRTGMGVGANVLTF. The DNA for the CDR3 is TGTGCCAGCAGCCCTCGAACAGGGATGGGAGTCGGGGCCAACGTCCTGACTTTC.